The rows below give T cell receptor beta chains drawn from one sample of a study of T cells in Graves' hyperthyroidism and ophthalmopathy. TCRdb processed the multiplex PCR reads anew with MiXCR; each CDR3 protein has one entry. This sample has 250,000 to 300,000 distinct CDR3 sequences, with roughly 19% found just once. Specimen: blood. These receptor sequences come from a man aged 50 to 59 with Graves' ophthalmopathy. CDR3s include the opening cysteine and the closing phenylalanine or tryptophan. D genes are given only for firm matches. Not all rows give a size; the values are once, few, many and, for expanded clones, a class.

TGTGCCTGGGTTGACGGCTCCTACGAGCAGTACTTC	CAWVDGSYEQYF	many	.	TRBV30	TRBJ2-7
TGTGCCAGCAGCTTAGGACAGGGGGACACTCAGCCCCAGCATTTT	CASSLGQGDTQPQHF	.	TRBD1	TRBV7-8	TRBJ1-5
TGTGCCAGCAGTCTCTCATGGGGTGATTCACCCCTCCACTTT	CASSLSWGDSPLHF	few	.	TRBV28	TRBJ1-6
TGTGCCACCAGTGATATGGGAGAGGATCAGCCCCAGCATTTT	CATSDMGEDQPQHF	.	.	TRBV24-1	TRBJ1-5
TGCAGCGTTGACCCAGGGAACTCCTACAATGAGCAGTACTTC	CSVDPGNSYNEQYF	.	.	TRBV29-1	TRBJ2-7
TGTGCCAGCAGTTTAGCAACGACTGGATACGAGCAGTACTTC	CASSLATTGYEQYF	.	.	TRBV28	TRBJ2-7
TGTGCCAGCAGCACTAGCGTTGAGCAGTTCTTC	CASSTSVEQFF	.	TRBD2	TRBV5-5	TRBJ2-1
TGTGCCACCAGTGATTCGCAGGGATCGACCTACGAGCAGTACTTC	CATSDSQGSTYEQYF	many	.	TRBV24-1	TRBJ2-7
TGTGCCACCAGCAAGGTGGTTCCACCCCTCCACTTT	CATSKVVPPLHF	many	.	TRBV15	TRBJ1-6
TGTGCCAGCAGTGGGACTAGCGGGAGTAAAGACGGTGAGCAGTTCTTC	CASSGTSGSKDGEQFF	.	TRBD2	TRBV25-1	TRBJ2-1
TGTGCCAGCAGCCGTCGGGGTGGGGCGAACACTGAAGCTTTCTTT	CASSRRGGANTEAFF	.	.	TRBV3-1	TRBJ1-1
TGTGCCAGCAGTCCCCTCTTGGGGGTCCACAATCAGCCCCAGCATTTT	CASSPLLGVHNQPQHF	many	.	TRBV28	TRBJ1-5
TGCGCCAGCAGTGAGTCGGCCCTCGGGACAGGTGGCTCAGATACGCAGTATTTT	CASSESALGTGGSDTQYF	.	TRBD1	TRBV10-1	TRBJ2-3
TGTGCCAGCAGCGTTACCGGGACAGGGGAATACGAGCAGTACTTC	CASSVTGTGEYEQYF	.	TRBD1	TRBV9	TRBJ2-7
TGCAGCGTCCTACAGCGAGTCTCGGTAGGGGGCAACTATGGCTACACCTTC	CSVLQRVSVGGNYGYTF	.	TRBD1	TRBV29-1	TRBJ1-2
TGTGCCAGCAGCCGGGGACAGGGGGCGCGCACCGGGGAGCAGTACTTC	CASSRGQGARTGEQYF	.	TRBD1	TRBV11-2	TRBJ2-7
TGTGCCAGCAGAAATTCCTACGAGCAGTACTTC	CASRNSYEQYF	.	.	TRBV27	TRBJ2-7
TGTGCCAGCAGCTTAGAGCGAAATGAGCAGTTCTTC	CASSLERNEQFF	.	.	TRBV11-2	TRBJ2-1
TGTGCCAGCAGTTACTTAGGGGGAGGCACAGATACGCAGTATTTT	CASSYLGGGTDTQYF	many	.	TRBV6-6	TRBJ2-3
TGTGCCTCGTCGAGGGGGCCCGCCTACGAGCAGTACTTC	CASSRGPAYEQYF	many	TRBD1	TRBV10-3	TRBJ2-7
TGTGCCAGCAGCTTAGAGCCGGCTGGCTCCTACGAGCAGTACTTC	CASSLEPAGSYEQYF	few	.	TRBV7-9	TRBJ2-7
TGTGCCTGGAACAGGCAGGGGTACCAAGAGACCCAGTACTTC	CAWNRQGYQETQYF	many	.	TRBV30	TRBJ2-5
TGTGCCAGCAGTTTATCTTGGTCGCCCCAGCATTTT	CASSLSWSPQHF	.	.	TRBV28	TRBJ1-5
TGCAGTGTCGCCCCCCCTCTCGGGACTAGCGGGAGGGGGTTGGATACGCAGTATTTT	CSVAPPLGTSGRGLDTQYF	many	TRBD2	TRBV20-1	TRBJ2-3
TGTGCCAGCAGTTTAACTAGCGGGAGGGTAAGGGACAATGAGCAGTTCTTC	CASSLTSGRVRDNEQFF	.	TRBD2	TRBV28	TRBJ2-1
TGTGCCAGCAGCTTCTCCTTTTGGACTAGCGGGAGGACACATGAGGGGGAGCTGTTTTTT	CASSFSFWTSGRTHEGELFF	.	TRBD2	TRBV7-6	TRBJ2-2
TGTGCCAGCAGTCCCAGACTAGCGCTTAGCTCCTACGAGCAGTACTTC	CASSPRLALSSYEQYF	many	TRBD2	TRBV12-3/TRBV12-4	TRBJ2-7
TGTGCCTGGAACCCTGGACAGGGCCCCCAGCATTTT	CAWNPGQGPQHF	many	TRBD1	TRBV30	TRBJ1-5
TGCGCCAGCAGCTTGGAGGGCGTCGGTGGCAATCAGCCCCAGCATTTT	CASSLEGVGGNQPQHF	.	.	TRBV5-1	TRBJ1-5
TGTGTCAGCAGTTCCGGACTAGCGTTCGAGCAGTACTTC	CVSSSGLAFEQYF	.	TRBD2	TRBV28	TRBJ2-7
TGCGCCAGCAGCCAAGTGGGAGGGAACTATGGCTACACCTTC	CASSQVGGNYGYTF	.	.	TRBV4-1	TRBJ1-2
TGTGCCAGTAGTTTTGGACAGGCCTTCCCCACAGATACGCAGTATTTT	CASSFGQAFPTDTQYF	.	TRBD1	TRBV19	TRBJ2-3
TGTGCCAGCAGCTTAGGGGTTGGGGGAGTAACCTACGAGCAGTACTTC	CASSLGVGGVTYEQYF	many	.	TRBV11-2	TRBJ2-7
TGTGCCTGGAGTGTCACCAACTATGGCTACACCTTC	CAWSVTNYGYTF	.	.	TRBV30	TRBJ1-2
TGCGCCAGCAGCGGCCACAGGGGTGCCGCAGATACGCAGTATTTT	CASSGHRGAADTQYF	few	TRBD1	TRBV5-1	TRBJ2-3
TGTGCCAGCAGCTTAGGACAGGCGTTAAGTGGGGAAAAACTGTTTTTT	CASSLGQALSGEKLFF	.	.	TRBV7-2	TRBJ1-4
TGTGCCACCAGTGACAACCAGTTAAGCGGCAATGAGCAGTTCTTC	CATSDNQLSGNEQFF	many	.	TRBV24-1	TRBJ2-1
TGCAGTGCTAGAGACGCCGCTTTTGCTAGCGGGAGAATCAGAGAGACCCAGTACTTC	CSARDAAFASGRIRETQYF	many	TRBD2	TRBV20-1	TRBJ2-5
TGTGCCAGCAGCCCTGGGACAGGGGATAACGAGCAGTACTTC	CASSPGTGDNEQYF	.	TRBD1	TRBV11-2	TRBJ2-7
TGTGCCAGCAGCCTCAATGGAGCGGGAGAGATAAGCACAGATACGCAGTATTTT	CASSLNGAGEISTDTQYF	many	TRBD2	TRBV28	TRBJ2-3
TGCGCCAGCAGCCAACGCGGGGGCGGGAGCAATGAGCAGTTCTTC	CASSQRGGGSNEQFF	few	.	TRBV4-1	TRBJ2-1
TGTGCCAGCAGTTTATACTTTCAAGAGACCCAGTACTTC	CASSLYFQETQYF	.	.	TRBV27	TRBJ2-5
TGCAGTGGTTTACAGGGAATAGGCAATCAGCCCCAGCATTTT	CSGLQGIGNQPQHF	few	.	TRBV20-1	TRBJ1-5
TGCAGTGCTAGAGTGATCGGTCAGGCTAATCAGCCCCAGCATTTT	CSARVIGQANQPQHF	many	.	TRBV20-1	TRBJ1-5
TGTGCCAGCAGCGCCCGGAGGGAGGGGGCGGTTGAGACCCAGTACTTC	CASSARREGAVETQYF	.	.	TRBV9	TRBJ2-5
TGTGCCAGCAGTTTGATGATGGGGACTGAAGCTTTCTTT	CASSLMMGTEAFF	.	.	TRBV27	TRBJ1-1
TGTGCCAGCAGTTCTTTGGGGACAGGGGTAGCCAAAAACATTCAGTACTTC	CASSSLGTGVAKNIQYF	.	TRBD1	TRBV12-3/TRBV12-4	TRBJ2-4
TGTGCCACCAGCCCGACTAGCCCCAGTCCCTCCTACAATGAGCAGTTCTTC	CATSPTSPSPSYNEQFF	few	TRBD2	TRBV27	TRBJ2-1
TGTGCCAGCAGCTTATACGGACAGAGTAATGAAAAACTGTTTTTT	CASSLYGQSNEKLFF	.	.	TRBV11-2	TRBJ1-4
TGCAGTCCCACGAAGGGACAGGGGCAAGAGACCCAGTACTTC	CSPTKGQGQETQYF	many	TRBD1	TRBV20-1	TRBJ2-5
TGTGCCAGCAGCACGGGACAGGGGTCCAACACCATATATTTT	CASSTGQGSNTIYF	.	TRBD1	TRBV5-5	TRBJ1-3
TGCAGTGCTATCAAATTGCCGCTCCTCGAGCAGTACTTC	CSAIKLPLLEQYF	many	.	TRBV20-1	TRBJ2-7
TGTGCCACCGCCTCGACAGCGGACACTGAAGCTTTCTTT	CATASTADTEAFF	few	.	TRBV6-1	TRBJ1-1
.	CASSFYICSATKTSANTGELFF	.	.	TRBV11-2	TRBJ2-2
TGCAGTGCTAGACAGGGGTCCAGGTGGAATCAGCCCCAGCATTTT	CSARQGSRWNQPQHF	.	.	TRBV20-1	TRBJ1-5
TGCAGTGCGGAAATTACAGGGGGCGCAGGCTACGAGCAGTACTTC	CSAEITGGAGYEQYF	many	TRBD1	TRBV20-1	TRBJ2-7
TGTGCCAGCGGGGGACAGGGGCTCAACTATGGCTACACCTTC	CASGGQGLNYGYTF	many	TRBD1	TRBV2	TRBJ1-2
TGTGCCAGCCTCAAAAGCGGGAATGGCTCCTACGAGCAGTACTTC	CASLKSGNGSYEQYF	few	TRBD2	TRBV3-1	TRBJ2-7
TGTGCCACCAGTGATTTTACGCAGGGGGCTTGCGAGCAGTACTTC	CATSDFTQGACEQYF	.	TRBD1	TRBV24-1	TRBJ2-7